One TCR beta chain is described in this entry. This sample was included in a study of cytotoxic CD8 clonotypes in ibrutinib-treated CLL. Using immunoSEQ multiplex PCR, the repertoire was profiled, and TCRdb retains in-frame clones only, with some absent. The table has approximately 160,000 clones, approximately 90% seen once. The CDR3 is 14 amino acids. V was pared by 4 bases and J by 7 bases, with 17 bases between. From germline, CDR1 is SGHTA and CDR2 FQGTGA. With cryopreserved PBMCs as the source, around 1.9 micrograms of genomic DNA went to TCR beta libraries. V usage is TRBV7-3 and J usage is TRBJ2-7; TRBD2 is a possible D gene (6 bases). The receptor comes from a human donor with chronic lymphocytic leukemia. The source material was PBMCs, sampled at disease progression, from a patient treated with ibrutinib. The CDR3 sequence is CASSSEGRAGEQYF. Here the CDR3 DNA reads TGTGCCAGCAGCTCAGAGGGACGGGCGGGGGAGCAGTACTTC.